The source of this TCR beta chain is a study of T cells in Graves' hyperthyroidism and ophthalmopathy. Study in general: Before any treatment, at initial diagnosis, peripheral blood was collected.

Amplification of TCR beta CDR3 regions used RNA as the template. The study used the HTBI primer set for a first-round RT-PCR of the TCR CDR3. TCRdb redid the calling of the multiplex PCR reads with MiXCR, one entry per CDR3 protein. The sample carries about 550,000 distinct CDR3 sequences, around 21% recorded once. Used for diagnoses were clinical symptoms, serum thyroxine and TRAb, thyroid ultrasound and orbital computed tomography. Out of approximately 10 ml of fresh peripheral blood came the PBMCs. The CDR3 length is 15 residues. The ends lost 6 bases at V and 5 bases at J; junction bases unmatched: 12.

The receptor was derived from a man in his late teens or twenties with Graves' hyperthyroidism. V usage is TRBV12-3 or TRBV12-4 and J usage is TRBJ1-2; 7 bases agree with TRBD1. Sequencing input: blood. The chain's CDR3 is CASSRQGSREYGYTF. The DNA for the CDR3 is TGTGCCAGCAGCCGACAGGGTTCCAGGGAGTATGGCTACACCTTC.